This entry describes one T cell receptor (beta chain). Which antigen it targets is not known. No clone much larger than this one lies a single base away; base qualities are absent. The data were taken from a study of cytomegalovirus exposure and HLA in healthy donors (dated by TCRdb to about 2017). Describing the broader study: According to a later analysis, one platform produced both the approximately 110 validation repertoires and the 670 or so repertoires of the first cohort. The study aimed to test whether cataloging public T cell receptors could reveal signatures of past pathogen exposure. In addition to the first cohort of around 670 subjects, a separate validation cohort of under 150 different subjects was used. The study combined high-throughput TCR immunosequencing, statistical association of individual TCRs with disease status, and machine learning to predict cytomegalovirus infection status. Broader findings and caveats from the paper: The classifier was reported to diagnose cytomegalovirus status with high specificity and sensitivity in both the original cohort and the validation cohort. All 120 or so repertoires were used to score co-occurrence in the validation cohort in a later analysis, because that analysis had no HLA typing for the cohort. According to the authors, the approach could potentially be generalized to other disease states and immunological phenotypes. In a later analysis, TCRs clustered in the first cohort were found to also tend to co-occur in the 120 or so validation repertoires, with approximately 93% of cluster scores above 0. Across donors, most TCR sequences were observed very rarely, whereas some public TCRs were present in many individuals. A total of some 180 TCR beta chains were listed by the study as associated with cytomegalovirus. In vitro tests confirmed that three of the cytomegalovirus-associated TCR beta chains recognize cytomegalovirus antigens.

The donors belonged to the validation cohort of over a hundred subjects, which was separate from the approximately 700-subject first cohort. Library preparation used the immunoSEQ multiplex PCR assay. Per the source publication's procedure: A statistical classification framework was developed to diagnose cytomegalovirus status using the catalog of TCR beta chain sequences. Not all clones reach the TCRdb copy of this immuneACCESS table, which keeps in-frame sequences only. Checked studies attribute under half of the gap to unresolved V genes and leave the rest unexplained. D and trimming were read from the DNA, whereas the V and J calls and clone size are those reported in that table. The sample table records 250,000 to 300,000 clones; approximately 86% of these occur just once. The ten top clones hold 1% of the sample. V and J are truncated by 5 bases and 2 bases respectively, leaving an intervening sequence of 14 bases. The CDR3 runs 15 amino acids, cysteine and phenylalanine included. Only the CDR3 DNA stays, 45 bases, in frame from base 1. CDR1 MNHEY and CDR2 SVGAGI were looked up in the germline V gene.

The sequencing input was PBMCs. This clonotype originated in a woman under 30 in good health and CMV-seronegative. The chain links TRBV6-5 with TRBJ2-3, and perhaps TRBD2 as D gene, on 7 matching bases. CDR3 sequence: CASSPFAGATDTQYF. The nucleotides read TGTGCCAGCAGTCCGTTTGCGGGGGCCACAGATACGCAGTATTTT.